This TCR beta chain was observed in a study of neurological immune-mediated disorders (dated by TCRdb to 2018 to 2020). Study-level background: Among the roughly 34 multiple sclerosis patients, relapsing-remitting MS was present in around 30 and secondary progressive MS was present in 3. The study compared peripheral blood TCR-beta repertoires of HTLV-I-associated myelopathy (HAM/TSP) patients, multiple sclerosis patients and healthy controls using UMI-based sequencing. Alongside PBMC samples, the set of about 100 TCR-beta libraries contained longitudinal samples, technical triplicates, and paired CD4+ and CD8+ T-cell subsets that had been sorted. Of the approximately 68 subjects in the cohort, about 14 were HAM/TSP patients, roughly 35 were multiple sclerosis patients, and about 20 were healthy controls.

General findings and caveats noted by the study authors: Across subjects, expanded clones never shared an identical CDR3 amino acid sequence, which suggests that the TCR-beta repertoires in every group were private. In phylogenetic analysis, the repertoires of 18 of 34 MS patients grouped into a cluster of related CDR3 sequences, which suggests a possible signature at the repertoire level. No association of the MS cluster with clinical or MRI features was observed, and the need for larger cohorts was stated by the authors. The highest TCR clonal expansion was observed in HAM/TSP patients, whereas the lowest was observed in MS patients, even when compared with healthy controls.

For the unsorted PBMC libraries, 2 million PBMCs were stored in RNAlater at -80 degrees C until RNA extraction and were used to generate the libraries. The multiple sclerosis patients were enrolled in a US clinical protocol that used magnetic resonance imaging to evaluate disease progression. PBMCs were separated from peripheral blood using Ficoll-Hypaque density gradient centrifugation and then cryopreserved in liquid nitrogen. cDNA synthesis used template-switch 5'RACE with a primer carrying a 10-nucleotide random unique molecular identifier tagging each TCR transcript. Every sequencing run yielded over 180 million TCR-beta sequences covering 15-18 subjects. Total RNA was extracted with the RNeasy kit. Using the KAPA Real-time Library Amplification kit, TCR-beta VDJ regions were amplified with primers for the TCR constant region and the 5'RACE anchor. A first PCR added sample indexes and Illumina adaptors, and a second PCR then raised library yield. After Ampure bead purification, the roughly 650 bp TCR product was size-selected on a 2% E-gel SizeSelection system. Before pooling, library quality was checked on a Bioanalyzer, concentration was measured with Qubit, and libraries were quantified with the Kapa Library Quantification kit. An Illumina HiSeq 2500 was used to sequence the libraries paired-end at 2 x 150 bp. To increase sequence diversity, roughly 24-32% phiX was spiked into each library pool. Processing in the source paper ran as follows. The UMI-based MiGEC pipeline processed quality-filtered reads and removed over 75% of raw TCR sequences during error correction. IMGT germline references were used for alignment of VDJ genes, and clonotypes were defined by a unique CDR3 amino acid sequence together with V-J genes. Clonal expansion, Shannon diversity and CDR3 relatedness (CalcPairwiseDistances, ClusterSamples) were evaluated with VDJtools, and phylogenetic trees were built with CLCbio workbench. Clones with at least 8 unique UMIs were defined as expanded, with this threshold being based on coefficient-of-variation modelling across technical triplicates. In-frame beta chains were kept once TCRdb had trimmed the public reads at Q25 with fastp and called clones with MiXCR. Each record represents a unique CDR3 protein, reported with the most common genes and DNA among its rows. TCRdb's processing, not the study's, gives the V and J calls here. The sample data list about 50,000 distinct CDR3 sequences, and approximately 3% of these were observed just once. Over 12% of the sample is in the top ten clones.

CDR1 is given as DFQATT and CDR2 as SNEGSKA, both from the germline V gene (reference sequence). The CDR3, from cysteine to phenylalanine, totals 14 residues. Only the CDR3 DNA is retained, 42 bases long and in frame from the first base. V and J lose 4 bases and 7 bases, and a span of 20 bases separates them. This clonotype has a count of ten or more. Its target antigen remains unknown. No base-level quality is on record; no much larger clone is a single base apart. Sequencing was performed on PBMCs. The chain employs TRBV20-1 and TRBJ2-7; a weak D assignment points to TRBD1 (6 bases agree). The clonotype comes from a woman aged 45 to 65 with multiple sclerosis. The DNA sequence is as follows: TGCAGTGCTAAATTTTCCACAGGGACCGGTGAGCAGTACTTC. It specifies CSAKFSTGTGEQYF.